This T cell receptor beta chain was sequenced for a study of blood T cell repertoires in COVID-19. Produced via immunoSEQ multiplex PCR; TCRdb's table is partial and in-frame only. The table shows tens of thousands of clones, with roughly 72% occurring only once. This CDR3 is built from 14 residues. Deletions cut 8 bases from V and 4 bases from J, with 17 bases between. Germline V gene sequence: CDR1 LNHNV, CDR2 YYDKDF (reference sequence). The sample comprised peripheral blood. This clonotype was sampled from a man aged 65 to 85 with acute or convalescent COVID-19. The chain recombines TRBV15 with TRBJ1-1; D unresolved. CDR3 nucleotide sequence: TGTGCCACCCGGGGAGGCGTAGTCACCACTGAAGCTTTCTTT. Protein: CATRGGVVTTEAFF.